This T cell receptor (beta chain) was recorded in a study of control samples from healthy donors and cancer patients (dated by TCRdb to the early 2020s). Libraries came from the immunoSEQ multiplex PCR assay. TCRdb retrieved this table from immuneACCESS and kept in-frame rearrangements only. Not all clones are present; in checked studies, unresolved V genes account for under half, and no reason is known for the remainder. In all, the sample holds about 99,000 clones, and around 89% of those were seen once. Approximately 19% of the sample comes from the top ten. A remark on this clone: This receptor's antigen is unknown. Base-call qualities are not available, and no considerably larger clone is one nucleotide away.

The receptor was derived from a man in his 60s with lung cancer. Sample: PBMCs.

CDR3 protein: CASSSTDRFGEQFF. The nucleotide sequence is TGCGCCAGCAGCTCCACGGACAGGTTCGGTGAGCAGTTCTTC. This sequence uses TRBV5-1 and TRBJ2-1, with TRBD1 matching 7 junction bases. The germline V gene gives CDR1 as SGHRS and CDR2 as YFSETQ. Trimming takes 3 bases off V and 9 bases off J; junction bases not matched to a gene: 9. The CDR3 covers 14 residues, taking in both the cysteine and the phenylalanine. Kept here is only the CDR3 DNA, which spans 42 bases and is read in frame from base 1.